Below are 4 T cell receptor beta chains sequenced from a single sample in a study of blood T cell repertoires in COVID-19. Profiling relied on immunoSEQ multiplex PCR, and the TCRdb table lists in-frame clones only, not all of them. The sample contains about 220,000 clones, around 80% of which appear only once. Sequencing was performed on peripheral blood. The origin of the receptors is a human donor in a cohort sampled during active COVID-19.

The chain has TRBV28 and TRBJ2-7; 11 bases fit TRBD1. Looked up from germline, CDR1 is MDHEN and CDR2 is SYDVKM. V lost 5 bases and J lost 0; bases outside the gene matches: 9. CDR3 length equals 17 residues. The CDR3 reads CASSSYIGQGASYEQYF. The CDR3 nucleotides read TGTGCCAGCAGTAGTTATATCGGACAGGGGGCCTCCTACGAGCAGTACTTC. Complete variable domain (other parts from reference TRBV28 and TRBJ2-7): DVKVTQSSRYLVKRTGEKVFLECVQDMDHENMFWYRQDPGLGLRLIYFSYDVKMKEKGDIPEGYSVSREKKERFSLILESASTNQTSMYLCASSSYIGQGASYEQYFGPGTRLTVT.

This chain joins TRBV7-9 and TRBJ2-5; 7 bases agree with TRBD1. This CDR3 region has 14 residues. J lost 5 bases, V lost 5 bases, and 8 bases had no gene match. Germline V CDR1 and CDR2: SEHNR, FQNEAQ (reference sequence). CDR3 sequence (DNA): TGTGCCAGCAGCCCGGGACAGCAGATGGAGACCCAGTACTTC. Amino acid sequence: CASSPGQQMETQYF. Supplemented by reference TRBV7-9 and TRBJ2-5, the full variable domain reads DTGVSQNPRHKITKRGQNVTFRCDPISEHNRLYWYRQTLGQGPEFLTYFQNEAQLEKSRLLSDRFSAERPKGSFSTLEIQRTEQGDSAMYLCASSPGQQMETQYFGPGTRLLVL.

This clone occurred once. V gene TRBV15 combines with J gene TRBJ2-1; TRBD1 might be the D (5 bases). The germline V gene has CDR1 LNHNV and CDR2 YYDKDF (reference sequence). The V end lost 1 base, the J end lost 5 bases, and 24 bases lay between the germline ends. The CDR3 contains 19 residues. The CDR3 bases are TGTGCCACCAGCAGAGTGTTTGGGTCTGCGGACATGCGAGACAATGAGCAGTTCTTC. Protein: CATSRVFGSADMRDNEQFF.

The CDR3 DNA follows: TGTGCCAGCAGCTGGACAGGGGGGGATAATGAAAAACTGTTTTTT. Encoded protein: CASSWTGGDNEKLFF. The V gene is TRBV7-6, the J gene TRBJ1-4, with 10 positions matching TRBD1. Germline-derived CDR1 and CDR2 are SGHVS and FNYEAQ. Losses at the gene ends were 4 bases for V and 4 bases for J; bases not matched to a gene: 3. This CDR3 is 15 amino acids long.